The 19 T cell receptor beta chains below were found in one sample sequenced in a study of blood T cell repertoires in COVID-19 (dated by TCRdb to the early 2020s). The receptor library was made with the immunoSEQ multiplex PCR assay. In TCRdb, the immuneACCESS table is reduced to in-frame sequences with V and J assigned. These tables do not hold every clone; where another copy was compared, an unresolved V gene accounts for under half, and the others remain unexplained. Across this sample there are approximately 200,000 clones, with approximately 90% seen only once. About 2.2% of the sample is held by the ten biggest clonotypes. The sequencing sample was made of PBMCs or T cells enriched from blood (not recorded which). All receptors derive from a woman in her twenties or thirties who had recovered from COVID-19.

This clone was seen only once. The chain joins TRBV6-1 to TRBJ2-7, with TRBD2 as a possible D gene (6 bases). The V and J ends lost 2 bases and 3 bases respectively, with 20 bases between them. CDR1 is MNHNS and CDR2 is SASEGT in the germline V gene. The CDR3 has 17 residues. The CDR3 region has the DNA TGTGCCAGCAGTGAAAGGGCGGGGACGCCTGCTTACTACGAGCAGTACTTC. It codes for CASSERAGTPAYYEQYF.

The chain has TRBV19 and TRBJ2-7, with D uncertain. V shed 0 bases and J shed 7 bases, with 13 bases lying between them. This CDR3 has 14 residues. In germline, CDR1 is LNHDA, CDR2 SQIVND (reference sequence). CDR3 loop: CASSIDRSLPEQYF. CDR3 sequence (DNA): TGTGCCAGTAGTATAGATCGGTCCCTCCCGGAGCAGTACTTC.

The gene calls are TRBV4-2 and TRBJ1-2, with 7 bases that match TRBD1. After removal of 6 bases from V and 0 bases from J, the junction contained 1 base not matched to a gene. Germline V gene sequence: CDR1 LGHNA, CDR2 YNFKEQ. The CDR3 runs to 13 residues. The CDR3 DNA sequence: TGTGCCAGCAGGACAGGGACTAACTATGGCTACACCTTC. It yields the protein CASRTGTNYGYTF.

This rearrangement joins TRBV19 to TRBJ1-5; D is perhaps TRBD1 (5 bases). Germline V gives CDR1 LNHDA, CDR2 SQIVND (reference sequence). This CDR3 has 13 residues. The V end was cut by 5 bases, the J end by 7 bases, with 12 bases between. CDR3 DNA: TGTGCCAGTAGTCTCGATAAGGGGCAGCCCCAGCATTTT. This translates into CASSLDKGQPQHF.

V gene TRBV19 combines with J gene TRBJ1-5, with TRBD1 as a possible D gene (6 bases). This CDR3 comprises 15 residues. Germline CDR1 LNHDA, CDR2 SQIVND (reference sequence). Deletions cut 1 base from V and 4 bases from J, with 11 bases between. Written as DNA, the CDR3 is TGTGCCAGTAGTATAGTTGGGGGCAGGAATCAGCCCCAGCATTTT. It yields the protein CASSIVGGRNQPQHF.

The chain has TRBV27 and TRBJ1-1, with no clear D. CDR1 and CDR2 (germline): MNHEY, SMNVEV (reference sequence). Trimming left V 4 bases short and J 5 bases short, with 14 bases between. The CDR3 covers 14 residues. CDR3 amino acids: CASSYRGKGTEAFF. The CDR3, as DNA: TGTGCCAGCAGTTACCGGGGTAAAGGAACTGAAGCTTTCTTT.

The V gene is TRBV19, the J gene TRBJ1-1; D may be TRBD1 (6 bases). Deletions cut 11 bases from V and 1 base from J, with 17 bases between. Per the germline V gene, CDR1 is LNHDA and CDR2 is SQIVND (reference sequence). CDR3 length: 14 residues. The CDR3 DNA reads TGTGCCGCAGCCTCCGGACAGAAGAACACTGAAGCTTTCTTT. Residues: CAAASGQKNTEAFF. The whole variable domain, remainder taken from reference TRBV19 and TRBJ1-1, is DGGITQSPKYLFRKEGQNVTLSCEQNLNHDAMYWYRQDPGQGLRLIYYSQIVNDFQKGDIAEGYSVSREKKESFPLTVTSAQKNPTAFYLCAAASGQKNTEAFFGQGTRLTVV.

The V gene is TRBV5-8, the J gene TRBJ2-1, with 9 nucleotides matching TRBD1. Germline V gives CDR1 SGHTS, CDR2 YDEGEE. CDR3 size: 17 residues. V shed 1 base and J 4 bases; nucleotides not matched to a gene: 9. CDR3: CASSLYHRGRVYNEQFF. CDR3 DNA sequence: TGTGCCAGCAGCTTGTACCACAGGGGGCGGGTATACAATGAGCAGTTCTTC.

The sample holds a few counts of this clone. The genes are TRBV28 and TRBJ1-5, with 8 bases that match TRBD1. The ends lost 4 bases at V and 2 bases at J; junction bases unmatched: 7. Germline V lookup: CDR1 MDHEN, CDR2 SYDVKM. This CDR3 comprises 16 residues. The CDR3 sequence is CASSSQGGEGNQPQHF. CDR3 nucleotide sequence: TGTGCCAGCAGTTCACAGGGGGGCGAGGGCAATCAGCCCCAGCATTTT.

The V call is TRBV18, the J call TRBJ2-2; TRBD1 agrees at 7 bases. The CDR3 contains 16 residues. The ends lost 3 bases at V and 1 base at J; junction bases unmatched: 5. In germline, CDR1 is KGHSH, CDR2 LQKENI. CDR3 sequence: CASSPTTGKNTGELFF. CDR3 DNA: TGTGCCAGCTCACCGACGACAGGGAAGAACACCGGGGAGCTGTTTTTT. The full variable domain, completed using reference TRBV18 and TRBJ2-2, is NAGVMQNPRHLVRRRGQEARLRCSPMKGHSHVYWYRQLPEEGLKFMVYLQKENIIDESGMPKERFSAEFPKEGPSILRIQQVVRGDSAAYFCASSPTTGKNTGELFFGEGSRLTVL.

V and J are TRBV3-1 (or the pseudogene TRBV3-2) and TRBJ2-5, with 8 bases lining up with TRBD2. CDR1 and CDR2 from the germline V gene are LGHDT and YNNKEL (reference sequence). CDR3 length: 17 amino acids. Trimming took 0 bases from V and 5 from J; bases not matched to a gene: 11. The CDR3 spells CASSQDLYVAGPETQYF. The DNA of the CDR3 is TGTGCCAGCAGCCAAGATCTCTATGTAGCGGGGCCGGAGACCCAGTACTTC.

This sequence joins TRBV13 and TRBJ1-1; tentatively, D is TRBD1 (6 bases). In germline, CDR1 is PRHDT, CDR2 FYEKMQ (reference sequence). The CDR3 has 14 amino acids. Trimming removed 4 bases at V and 0 bases at J, with 9 bases between. The CDR3 sequence is CASSSGQMNTEAFF. In nucleotides, the CDR3 is TGTGCCAGCAGCTCTGGACAGATGAACACTGAAGCTTTCTTT.

The chain combines TRBV6-4 with TRBJ1-2; TRBD1 agrees at 9 bases. Unmatched junction bases numbered 4, after V lost 1 base and J lost 1 base. Germline V gives CDR1 MRHNA, CDR2 SNTAGT. The CDR3 extends over 16 amino acids. For the CDR3, the DNA is TGTGCCAGCAGTGACTTCCGGGACAGGGATAACTATGGCTACACCTTC. Its translation: CASSDFRDRDNYGYTF.

This sequence joins TRBV6-4 and TRBJ1-2; 7 positions agree with TRBD1. The CDR3 loop spans 14 amino acids. In germline, CDR1 is MRHNA, CDR2 SNTAGT. Unmatched junction bases numbered 7, after V lost 6 bases and J lost 3 bases. The CDR3 loop is CASRRATGDYGYTF. The CDR3 DNA reads as TGTGCCAGCAGAAGAGCTACAGGGGACTATGGCTACACCTTC.

The V gene is TRBV3-1 (or the pseudogene TRBV3-2), the J gene TRBJ2-5, with D hard to call. There are 16 residues in the CDR3. V was clipped by 4 bases and J by 7 bases, with 22 bases between them. Germline CDR1 and CDR2: LGHDT and YNNKEL (reference sequence). The CDR3 nucleotides are TGTGCCAGCAGCCTCGAGGAACGGGTCTCTCTAGGGACCCAGTACTTC. It encodes CASSLEERVSLGTQYF.

The V and J genes are TRBV7-2 and TRBJ2-1, with D unclear. Looked up from germline, CDR1 is SGHTA and CDR2 is FQGNSA. Trimming took off 5 bases at V and 0 bases at J, with 11 bases between the two ends. CDR3 size: 15 residues. CDR3 nucleotide sequence: TGTGCCAGCAGCAGAACTTCTGACTCCTACAATGAGCAGTTCTTC. It codes for CASSRTSDSYNEQFF.

The J gene is TRBJ1-2, the V gene TRBV20-1; the D is unclear. Germline CDR1 reads DFQATT; CDR2 reads SNEGSKA (reference sequence). The CDR3 contains 11 residues. Trimming cost V 3 bases and J 8 bases, with 10 bases left between them. CDR3 in amino acids: CSARRAQGYTF. The CDR3 DNA is TGCAGTGCTAGGAGGGCTCAAGGCTACACCTTC.

J is TRBJ2-6 and V is TRBV6-2 or TRBV6-3, with 8 bases aligning to TRBD2. The CDR3 consists of 18 residues. J lost 0 bases, V lost 5 bases, and 9 bases had no gene match. Looked up from germline, CDR1 is MNHEY and CDR2 is SVGEGT. CDR3: CASSQRVSGDSGANVLTF. The CDR3 coding sequence is TGTGCCAGCAGTCAACGGGTTAGCGGGGACTCTGGGGCCAACGTCCTGACTTTC.

The V gene is TRBV27, the J gene TRBJ2-7, with TRBD1 matching over 9 bases. J gave up 6 bases and V 2 bases, and 5 bases lay outside the gene matches. The CDR3 length is 14 residues. Looked up from germline, CDR1 is MNHEY and CDR2 is SMNVEV (reference sequence). Written as DNA, the CDR3 is TGTGCCAGCAGTTTAAGGGACAGGGAATTCGAGCAGTACTTC. Residues: CASSLRDREFEQYF.